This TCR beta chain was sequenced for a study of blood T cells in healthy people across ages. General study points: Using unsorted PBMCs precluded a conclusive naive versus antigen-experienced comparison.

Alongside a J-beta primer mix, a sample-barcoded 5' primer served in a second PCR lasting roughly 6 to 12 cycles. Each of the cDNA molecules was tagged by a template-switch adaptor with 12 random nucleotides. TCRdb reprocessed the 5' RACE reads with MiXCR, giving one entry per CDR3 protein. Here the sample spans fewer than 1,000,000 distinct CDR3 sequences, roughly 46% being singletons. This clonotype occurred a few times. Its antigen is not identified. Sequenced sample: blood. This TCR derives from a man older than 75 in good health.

CDR3 loop: CASSLHSQETQYF. The CDR3 region has the DNA TGTGCCAGCAGTTTACACAGCCAAGAGACCCAGTACTTC. This rearrangement joins TRBV28 to TRBJ2-5; D gene ambiguous. Trimming pared 2 bases from V and 1 base from J, leaving 5 bases between. The germline gives CDR1 MDHEN, CDR2 SYDVKM. The CDR3 length is 13 residues.